The clone carrying this T cell receptor beta chain was detected many times. Its cognate antigen is unknown. The cDNA was generated through 5'RACE incorporating 10-nucleotide random UMIs. MiXCR, applied by TCRdb to the 5' RACE reads, yields one record per CDR3 protein. The sample consists of 100,000 or so distinct CDR3 sequences, 13% of them appearing once. The time point: longitudinal time-point 2. The ends lost 5 bases at V and 8 bases at J; junction bases unmatched: 5. The CDR3 sequence is 15 residues long. The sample originates from a study of neurological immune-mediated disorders. The study, taken as a whole, reports: HTLV-1-associated myelopathy had the most TCR clonal expansion, whereas multiple sclerosis had the least (lower than in healthy controls). Across subjects, no CDR3 amino acid sequence appeared in expanded clones of more than one subject, a finding that suggested private repertoires in all groups.

This chain uses TRBV12-3 or TRBV12-4 with TRBJ1-6; 11 nucleotides align to TRBD1. Sequencing was done on a sample of PBMCs. The sequence was obtained from a female donor with HTLV-1-associated myelopathy (HAM/TSP). For the CDR3, the DNA is TGTGCCAGCAGTCTCGGACAGGGGGCTTATTCACCCCTCCACTTT. The encoded protein is CASSLGQGAYSPLHF.